A single sample is the source of the 6 T cell receptor beta chains below, sequenced in a study of CD8 T cells in ankylosing spondylitis. TCRdb itself ran the 5' RACE reads through MiXCR, one entry per CDR3 protein. The profile covers 200,000 to 250,000 distinct CDR3 sequences, with roughly 24% appearing a single time and 5% to 8% taken by the ten largest. The sample taken for sequencing was blood, either unsorted or a sorted T cell fraction (not recorded which). These receptors were taken from a male donor with ankylosing spondylitis or in good health (not recorded which).

The chain combines TRBV12-3 or TRBV12-4 with TRBJ2-1; D ambiguous. The CDR3 runs 15 residues. V was cut by 3 bases and J by 4 bases, with 13 bases left in between. The CDR3 DNA reads TGTGCCAGCAGTTTGTCACAAGGTCTGTACAATGAGCAGTTCTTC. Protein sequence: CASSLSQGLYNEQFF.

The chain combines TRBV12-3 or TRBV12-4 with TRBJ2-6, with D possibly TRBD1 on 5 matching bases. Trimming cost V 5 bases and J 2 bases, with 7 bases left between them. This CDR3 has 14 residues. Written as DNA, the CDR3 is TGTGCCAGCAGTCCACAGGCTGGGGCCAACGTCCTGACTTTC. This codes for CASSPQAGANVLTF.

The chain carries TRBV7-2 and TRBJ2-1; D possibly uses TRBD1 or TRBD2 (6 bases each). This CDR3 is built from 13 residues. Trimming shortened V by 9 bases and J by 12 bases, and 21 bases separated the two germline ends. Germline V gene data show CDR1 as SGHTA and CDR2 as FQGNSA. The CDR3 nucleotides read TGTGCCAGTAAAGGCTTGGGGGGCGCGGCGCAGTTCTTC. Translating gives CASKGLGGAAQFF. Full variable domain (outside the CDR3, taken from reference TRBV7-2 and TRBJ2-1): GAGVSQSPSNKVTEKGKDVELRCDPISGHTALYWYRQSLGQGLEFLIYFQGNSAPDKSGLPSDRFSAERTGGSVSTLTIQRTQQEDSAVYLCASKGLGGAAQFFGPGTRLTVL.

The chain joins TRBV12-3 or TRBV12-4 to TRBJ2-7; possibly TRBD2 for D (5 bases). This CDR3 region has 12 residues. Trimming shortened V by 2 bases and J by 6 bases, and 8 bases separated the two germline ends. The CDR3 here is CASSLTAGEQYF. The CDR3 nucleotides are TGTGCCAGCAGTTTAACGGCGGGCGAGCAGTACTTC.

This clonotype was seen a few times. V is TRBV19 and J is TRBJ2-7, with D maybe TRBD2 (6 bases). Germline CDR1 LNHDA, CDR2 SQIVND (reference sequence). Trimming cost V 3 bases and J 0 bases, with 6 bases left between them. The CDR3 is 13 amino acids. CDR3 bases: TGTGCCAGTAGTATGCGGGGCTCCTACGAGCAGTACTTC. Protein product: CASSMRGSYEQYF. Full variable domain (missing parts from reference TRBV19 and TRBJ2-7): DGGITQSPKYLFRKEGQNVTLSCEQNLNHDAMYWYRQDPGQGLRLIYYSQIVNDFQKGDIAEGYSVSREKKESFPLTVTSAQKNPTAFYLCASSMRGSYEQYFGPGTRLTVT.

This clonotype was detected only once. This chain uses TRBV5-1 with TRBJ2-7; D is ambiguous. V was cut by 1 base and J by 1 base, with 6 bases left in between. CDR1 is SGHRS, CDR2 YFSETQ, per germline. This CDR3 has 13 amino acids. The CDR3 sequence is CASSLLESYEQYF. The CDR3 nucleotides are TGCGCCAGCAGCTTGTTGGAGTCCTACGAGCAGTACTTC.